Below, 26 T cell receptor beta chains from the same sample are listed, as sequenced in a study of blood T cell repertoires in COVID-19. Clones were sequenced by immunoSEQ multiplex PCR, and TCRdb holds only the in-frame ones, with some missing. The repertoire has 330,000 or so clones, around 87% of them found once; the top ten carry roughly 1.9%. Sequencing was done on a sample of PBMCs or T cells enriched from blood (not recorded which). These receptors all come from a man aged 40-49 years in a cohort exposed to, infected with or recovered from COVID-19 (not recorded which).

The chain has TRBV5-1 and TRBJ1-1, with TRBD1 matching 9 bases. V shed 0 bases and J 6 bases; nucleotides not matched to a gene: 3. From germline, CDR1 is SGHRS and CDR2 YFSETQ. The length of the CDR3 is 14 residues. The CDR3 spells CASSLGDRVAEAFF. CDR3 nucleotides: TGCGCCAGCAGCTTGGGGGACAGGGTCGCTGAAGCTTTCTTT. Filled out from reference TRBV5-1 and TRBJ1-1, the complete variable domain reads KAGVTQTPRYLIKTRGQQVTLSCSPISGHRSVSWYQQTPGQGLQFLFEYFSETQRNKGNFPGRFSGRQFSNSRSEMNVSTLELGDSALYLCASSLGDRVAEAFFGQGTRLTVV.

This chain connects TRBV5-1 to TRBJ2-1; 8 bases map to TRBD2. The germline CDR1 and CDR2 sequences are SGHRS and YFSETQ. V lost 5 bases, J lost 4 bases, and 8 bases stayed unmatched. The CDR3 loop spans 15 amino acids. The DNA for the CDR3 is TGCGCCAGCAGTTTTTCAAGCGGGGGATACAATGAGCAGTTCTTC. Translating it yields CASSFSSGGYNEQFF.

The chain is built from TRBV5-1 and TRBJ2-7; 15 nucleotides align to TRBD2. V shed 4 bases, J shed 4 bases, and the junction held 15 bases outside the gene matches. Germline assignment: CDR1 SGHRS and CDR2 YFSETQ. The CDR3 has 19 residues. The CDR3 region is CASSTPRTSGRGVAYEQYF. The CDR3 DNA reads as TGCGCCAGCAGCACACCTCGGACTAGCGGGAGGGGCGTCGCGTACGAGCAGTACTTC.

As concerns this clone: This sample also contains other DNA sequences that code for the same CDR3. The rearrangement joins TRBV19 to TRBJ1-1, with 11 nucleotides matching TRBD1. Germline V CDR1 and CDR2: LNHDA, SQIVND (reference sequence). After removal of 7 bases from V and 3 bases from J, the junction contained 4 bases not matched to a gene. The CDR3 consists of 14 residues. CDR3 region: CASIRTGGYTEAFF. CDR3 nucleotide sequence: TGTGCCAGTATAAGGACAGGGGGCTACACTGAAGCTTTCTTT. The whole variable domain, remainder taken from reference TRBV19 and TRBJ1-1, is DGGITQSPKYLFRKEGQNVTLSCEQNLNHDAMYWYRQDPGQGLRLIYYSQIVNDFQKGDIAEGYSVSREKKESFPLTVTSAQKNPTAFYLCASIRTGGYTEAFFGQGTRLTVV.

CDR3 sequence reads: CASSLGGQLSSYNEQFF. In DNA form, the CDR3 reads TGTGCCAGCAGCTTGGGGGGACAGCTTAGCTCCTACAATGAGCAGTTCTTC. The chain recombines TRBV5-4 with TRBJ2-1, with 7 bases matching TRBD1. The ends lost 0 bases at V and 0 bases at J; junction bases unmatched: 6. CDR1 and CDR2 from the germline V gene are SGHNT and YYREEE (reference sequence). The CDR3 contains 17 residues.

This clone was found once. The sample carries other DNA sequences with the same CDR3. This sequence joins TRBV7-3 and TRBJ2-1, with TRBD1 matching over 8 bases. The CDR3 is made up of 15 amino acids. V gave up 3 bases and J gave up 1 base; unmatched junction bases: 2. In germline, CDR1 is SGHTA, CDR2 FQGTGA. The CDR3: CASSFDRGSYNEQFF. As DNA, the CDR3 is TGTGCCAGCAGCTTTGACAGGGGATCCTACAATGAGCAGTTCTTC.

This clone occurred once. This chain connects TRBV11-2 to TRBJ2-5, with a weak D call TRBD2 (6 bases). The CDR3 loop spans 15 amino acids. The ends were cut back, 6 bases at V and 2 bases at J, with 16 bases in the middle. CDR1 SGHAT and CDR2 FQNNGV come from the germline V gene. The CDR3 nucleotides are TGTGCCAGCAGTTTTAGGGAGGCCGTACAAGAGACCCAGTACTTC. This gives the protein CASSFREAVQETQYF. Using reference TRBV11-2 and TRBJ2-5 for the parts outside the CDR3, the full variable domain is EAGVAQSPRYKIIEKRQSVAFWCNPISGHATLYWYQQILGQGPKLLIQFQNNGVVDDSQLPKDRFSAERLKGVDSTLKIQPAKLEDSAVYLCASSFREAVQETQYFGPGTRLLVL.

V gene TRBV7-2 combines with J gene TRBJ2-7; the D gene is possibly TRBD1 (5 bases). There are 16 residues in the CDR3. Germline V gene lookup returns CDR1 SGHTA and CDR2 FQGNSA. V dropped 2 bases and J dropped 2 bases, with 16 bases sitting between them. CDR3 region: CASSLTLVQGTYEQYF. CDR3 nucleotides: TGTGCCAGCAGCTTAACGTTAGTGCAGGGAACCTACGAGCAGTACTTC. Using reference TRBV7-2 and TRBJ2-7 for the parts outside the CDR3, the full variable domain is GAGVSQSPSNKVTEKGKDVELRCDPISGHTALYWYRQSLGQGLEFLIYFQGNSAPDKSGLPSDRFSAERTGGSVSTLTIQRTQQEDSAVYLCASSLTLVQGTYEQYFGPGTRLTVT.

The genes are TRBV5-8 and TRBJ1-6; D not certain. Germline V gives CDR1 SGHTS, CDR2 YDEGEE. V lost 2 bases and J lost 6, with 9 bases in between. The CDR3 runs 14 residues. The CDR3 DNA sequence: TGTGCCAGCAGCTTCGGCAGGTCTAATTCACCCCTCCACTTT. Residues: CASSFGRSNSPLHF.

The chain joins TRBV3-1 (or the pseudogene TRBV3-2) to TRBJ1-2; D gene uncertain. Germline V gene data show CDR1 as LGHDT and CDR2 as YNNKEL (reference sequence). V was shortened by 5 bases and J by 4 bases, with 14 bases between the two germline ends. The CDR3 loop spans 14 amino acids. CDR3 bases: TGTGCCAGCAGCGCCCGGACTGGCTCCTATGGCTACACCTTC. Translation gives CASSARTGSYGYTF.

The chain combines TRBV24-1 with TRBJ1-4, with 9 bases matching TRBD1. The CDR3 contains 15 residues. With 4 bases clipped from V and 5 bases from J, the junction kept 4 bases outside the gene matches. The V gene's germline CDR1 is KGHDR and CDR2 SFDVKD. The CDR3 DNA follows: TGTGCCACCAGTGAACCCGGGACAGGGAATGAAAAACTGTTTTTT. Its protein is CATSEPGTGNEKLFF.

The rearrangement joins TRBV7-6 to TRBJ2-1; D possibly corresponds to TRBD1 (5 bases). The CDR3 consists of 15 residues. V lost 5 bases, J lost 0 bases, and 11 bases lay in between. Germline CDR1 is SGHVS and CDR2 is FNYEAQ. The CDR3 sequence is CASSQTASSYNEQFF. The CDR3 nucleotides read TGTGCCAGCAGCCAGACAGCTAGCTCCTACAATGAGCAGTTCTTC.

This chain connects TRBV29-1 to TRBJ1-1; D is unresolved. Germline values: CDR1 SQVTM, CDR2 ANQGSEA. This CDR3 comprises 13 residues. Trimming shortened V by 6 bases and J by 1 base, and 12 bases separated the two germline ends. Written as DNA, the CDR3 is TGCAGCGTCCGGAGCCCGGGGAACACTGAAGCTTTCTTT. Translated, it gives CSVRSPGNTEAFF.

The chain recombines TRBV5-1 with TRBJ1-2; D not certain. Looked up from germline, CDR1 is SGHRS and CDR2 is YFSETQ. Deletions cut 5 bases from V and 7 bases from J, with 15 bases between. The CDR3 is 13 residues long. For the CDR3, the DNA is TGCGCCAGCAGAAACGAGGTCCCCGCTGGCTACACCTTC. Its translation is CASRNEVPAGYTF.

V usage is TRBV6-2 or TRBV6-3 and J usage is TRBJ1-2, with TRBD1 matching 7 bases. The CDR3 length is 13 residues. V lost 2 bases and J lost 7; bases outside the gene matches: 4. Germline loops: CDR1 MNHEY, CDR2 SVGEGT. The CDR3 loop is CASSYRGRAGYTF. DNA of the CDR3: TGTGCCAGCAGTTACAGGGGGCGGGCTGGCTACACCTTC.

The rearrangement joins TRBV19 to TRBJ1-1; perhaps TRBD1 as D (5 bases). Germline-derived CDR1 and CDR2 are LNHDA and SQIVND (reference sequence). Trimming took off 3 bases at V and 3 bases at J, with 8 bases between the two ends. This CDR3 is 13 amino acids long. The CDR3 here is CASSIGGDTEAFF. The DNA of the CDR3 is TGTGCCAGTAGTATCGGAGGGGACACTGAAGCTTTCTTT.

This chain connects TRBV15 to TRBJ1-5, with no clear D. This CDR3 comprises 14 residues. The germline gives CDR1 LNHNV, CDR2 YYDKDF (reference sequence). V lost 0 bases, J lost 3 bases, and 6 bases lay in between. DNA of the CDR3: TGTGCCACCAGCAGAGATCGGTTCAATCAGCCCCAGCATTTT. This sequence encodes CATSRDRFNQPQHF.

The chain joins TRBV5-1 to TRBJ1-5; TRBD1 matches at 8 bases. The CDR3 sequence is 14 residues long. Germline V CDR1 and CDR2: SGHRS, YFSETQ. Germline trimming cut 2 bases from V and 3 bases from J; bases unmatched to any gene: 1. The CDR3, as DNA: TGCGCCAGCAGCTTACAGGGGGACAATCAGCCCCAGCATTTT. It is translated as CASSLQGDNQPQHF. Full variable domain (rest looked up from reference TRBV5-1 and TRBJ1-5): KAGVTQTPRYLIKTRGQQVTLSCSPISGHRSVSWYQQTPGQGLQFLFEYFSETQRNKGNFPGRFSGRQFSNSRSEMNVSTLELGDSALYLCASSLQGDNQPQHFGDGTRLSIL.

The rearrangement joins TRBV7-9 to TRBJ2-1; 7 nucleotides align to TRBD2. The CDR3 runs to 13 residues. The V gene end was trimmed by 9 bases and the J gene end by 10 bases; junction bases not matched to a gene: 12. Germline V gene lookup returns CDR1 SEHNR and CDR2 FQNEAQ (reference sequence). The CDR3 bases are TGTGCCAGTCCCGGACTAGTAAGCGAGGAGCAGTTCTTC. Protein sequence: CASPGLVSEEQFF.

The J gene is TRBJ2-1, the V gene TRBV5-1; D possibly corresponds to TRBD2 (7 bases). V lost 3 bases to trimming and J lost 4 bases, with 20 bases between them. The germline CDR1 and CDR2 sequences are SGHRS and YFSETQ. The CDR3 consists of 17 residues. The CDR3 DNA follows: TGCGCCAGCAGCTCTTTGGGGGGCGGGAGCTCTTACAATGAGCAGTTCTTC. Amino acids: CASSSLGGGSSYNEQFF.

The V call is TRBV10-3, the J call TRBJ2-1, with 8 bases matching TRBD2. The CDR3 sequence is 17 residues long. Germline V gene data show CDR1 as ENHRY and CDR2 as SYGVKD. Trimming at V came to 1 base and at J to 5 bases, leaving 10 bases not matched to a gene. The CDR3, as DNA: TGTGCCATCAGTGAGTGGGCTAGCGGGCATCCGAACAATGAGCAGTTCTTC. Translated: CAISEWASGHPNNEQFF.

The J gene is TRBJ1-2, the V gene TRBV28; 7 bases match TRBD1. The V gene end was trimmed by 6 bases and the J gene end by 4 bases; junction bases not matched to a gene: 8. The CDR3 covers 14 residues. Germline assignment: CDR1 MDHEN and CDR2 SYDVKM. The DNA of the CDR3 is TGTGCCAGCAGAGCTCCAGGGGGTTCCTATGGCTACACCTTC. Translating gives CASRAPGGSYGYTF.

This clone has more than one count but fewer than ten. DNA of the CDR3: TGTGCCAGCAGTTGGGCCGGACAGGGCACAGATACGCAGTATTTT. Its protein is CASSWAGQGTDTQYF. The chain is built from TRBV6-5 and TRBJ2-3; the match to TRBD1 covers 7 bases. Trimming removed 4 bases from V and 1 base from J; junction bases left unmatched: 5. Germline-derived CDR1 and CDR2 are MNHEY and SVGAGI. The CDR3 is made up of 15 amino acids.

This chain links TRBV27 with TRBJ1-5; TRBD1 matches 9 bases. In germline, CDR1 is MNHEY, CDR2 SMNVEV (reference sequence). The CDR3 is 19 residues long. The V segment lost 4 bases and the J segment 1 base; nucleotides outside the gene matches: 14. The CDR3 coding sequence is TGTGCCAGCAGTTCTCGCGGGACAGGGACCTATTCGAGCAATCAGCCCCAGCATTTT. The encoded protein is CASSSRGTGTYSSNQPQHF.

The chain joins TRBV27 to TRBJ2-7; 8 bases map to TRBD2. The ends lost 5 bases at V and 3 bases at J; junction bases unmatched: 6. This CDR3 is built from 14 residues. Germline V gene sequence: CDR1 MNHEY, CDR2 SMNVEV (reference sequence). The CDR3 DNA reads as TGTGCCAGCAGTCCCGGGGGGGATTTCTACGAGCAGTACTTC. Residues: CASSPGGDFYEQYF.

The rearrangement uses TRBV7-9 and TRBJ1-2; TRBD1 agrees at 8 bases. Germline loops: CDR1 SEHNR, CDR2 FQNEAQ (reference sequence). The V and J ends lost 6 bases and 8 bases, in that order; junction bases with no gene match: 5. CDR3 length: 12 residues. CDR3 sequence reads: CASSSSGGGYTF. CDR3 DNA: TGTGCCAGCAGTTCATCAGGGGGCGGCTACACCTTC.